This note documents a single T cell receptor (beta chain) sequence. Its antigen is unknown. The data were taken from a study of cytomegalovirus exposure and HLA in healthy donors. About the research overall: Earlier sequencing of some 170 million T cells yielded 100 million to 140 million unique TCR beta sequences. Study-wide points: Data from an earlier analysis indicated that most TCR beta V segments were productive either about 90% or about 30% of the time. In a later analysis, CMV-associated beta chains were mostly HLA-associated, it appeared.

Healthy bone marrow donors supplied every sample. With 60 Vbeta and 13 Jbeta primers, the PCR was carried out. This table comes from immunoSEQ multiplex PCR, and its TCRdb copy is limited to in-frame clones, with some not included. The sample carries under 200,000 clones, roughly 79% recorded once. Unmatched junction bases numbered 1, after V lost 4 bases and J lost 6 bases. In germline, CDR1 is MRHNA, CDR2 SNTAGT. The CDR3 is 13 amino acids. This chain links TRBV6-4 with TRBJ2-2; 8 bases are shared with TRBD1. This TCR was recovered from a man between 35 and 55 years old in good health and CMV-seronegative. What was sequenced was PBMCs. The CDR3 protein is CASSGGQAGELFF. CDR3 nucleotide sequence: TGTGCCAGCAGTGGGGGACAGGCCGGGGAGCTGTTTTTT.